The clone carrying this T cell receptor beta chain was observed a single time. Its antigen is currently unknown. This specimen belongs to a study of T cells after yellow fever vaccination. Study results and limitations: Reappearing after the booster were most of the clones from primary vaccination (around 95% CD4, 70% to 90% CD8).

The V gene's germline CDR1 is SGHKS and CDR2 YYEKEE (reference sequence). V gave up 4 bases and J gave up 5 bases; unmatched junction bases: 11. The CDR3 is 15 residues long. MiXCR, run by TCRdb on the 5' RACE reads, gives a single entry per CDR3 protein. This table has about 320,000 distinct CDR3 sequences, 4% to 5.5% appearing once. The rearrangement joins TRBV5-5 to TRBJ2-5, with 7 bases identical to TRBD2. The clonotype originates from a man between 18 and 29 years old who received the YFV17D yellow fever vaccine. The source was PBMCs, collected 15 days after the yellow fever booster vaccination. The CDR3 DNA reads TGTGCCAGCAGCCCGGGAGGACGTCCGAGGGAGACCCAGTACTTC. Translating gives CASSPGGRPRETQYF.